This T cell receptor beta chain was captured by sequencing in a study of cytomegalovirus exposure and HLA in healthy donors. Study-level findings and limits: Accurate prediction of HLA-A and HLA-B alleles (for most subjects) was reportedly achieved from TCR beta sequences.

With 60 Vbeta and 13 Jbeta primers, the PCR was carried out. The data were produced by immunoSEQ multiplex PCR, yet TCRdb's version contains in-frame clones alone and is incomplete. Of 150,000 to 200,000 clones in the sample, 60% to 80% were seen once. A remark on this clone: Its target is not known. The sample holds other DNA sequences that translate to the same CDR3.

The trim removed 6 bases at V and 5 bases at J, leaving 3 bases unmatched. Germline lookup yields CDR1 DFQATT and CDR2 SNEGSKA (reference sequence). The CDR3 covers 11 residues. Sequences were obtained from PBMCs. This clonotype was obtained from a woman aged 40 to 50 in good health and CMV-seropositive. The chain is built from TRBV20-1 and TRBJ2-7, with 8 bases matching TRBD1. CDR3 loop: CSARQGNEQYF. Written as DNA, the CDR3 is TGCAGTGCGCGACAGGGGAACGAGCAGTACTTC.